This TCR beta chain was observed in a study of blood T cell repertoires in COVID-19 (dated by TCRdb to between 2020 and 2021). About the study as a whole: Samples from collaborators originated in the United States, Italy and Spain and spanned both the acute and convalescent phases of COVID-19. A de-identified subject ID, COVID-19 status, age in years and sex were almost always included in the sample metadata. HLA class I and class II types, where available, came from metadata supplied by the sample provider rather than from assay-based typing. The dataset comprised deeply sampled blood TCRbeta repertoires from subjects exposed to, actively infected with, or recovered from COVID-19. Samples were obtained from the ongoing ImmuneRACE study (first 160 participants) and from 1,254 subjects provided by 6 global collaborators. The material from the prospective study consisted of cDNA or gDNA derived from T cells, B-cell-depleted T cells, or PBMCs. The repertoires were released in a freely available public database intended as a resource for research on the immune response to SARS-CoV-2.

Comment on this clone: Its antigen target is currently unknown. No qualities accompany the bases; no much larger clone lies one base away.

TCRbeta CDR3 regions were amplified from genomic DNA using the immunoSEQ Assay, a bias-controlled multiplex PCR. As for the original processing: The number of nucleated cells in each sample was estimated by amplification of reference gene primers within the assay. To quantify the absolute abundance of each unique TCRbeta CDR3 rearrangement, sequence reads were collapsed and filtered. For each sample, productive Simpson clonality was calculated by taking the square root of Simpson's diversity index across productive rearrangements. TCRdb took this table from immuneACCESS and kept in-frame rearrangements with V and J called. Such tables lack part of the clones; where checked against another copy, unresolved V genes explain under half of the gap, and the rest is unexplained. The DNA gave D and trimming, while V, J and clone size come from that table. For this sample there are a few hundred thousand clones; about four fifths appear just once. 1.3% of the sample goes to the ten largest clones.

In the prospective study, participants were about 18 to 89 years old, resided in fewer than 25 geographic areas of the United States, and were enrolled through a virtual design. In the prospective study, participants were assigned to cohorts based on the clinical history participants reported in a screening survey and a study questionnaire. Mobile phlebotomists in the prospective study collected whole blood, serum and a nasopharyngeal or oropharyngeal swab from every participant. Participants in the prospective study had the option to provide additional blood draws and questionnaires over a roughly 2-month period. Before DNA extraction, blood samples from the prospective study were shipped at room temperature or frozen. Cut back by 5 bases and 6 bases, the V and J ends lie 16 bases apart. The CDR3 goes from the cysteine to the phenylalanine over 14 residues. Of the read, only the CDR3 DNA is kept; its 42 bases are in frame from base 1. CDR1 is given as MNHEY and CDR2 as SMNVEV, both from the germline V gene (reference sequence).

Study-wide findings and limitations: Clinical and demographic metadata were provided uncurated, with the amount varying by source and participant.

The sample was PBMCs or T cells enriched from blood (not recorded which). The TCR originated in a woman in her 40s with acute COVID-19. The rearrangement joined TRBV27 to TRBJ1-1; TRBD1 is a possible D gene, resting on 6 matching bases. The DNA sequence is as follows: TGTGCCAGCAGTGCCCGGACTGGGGGCGCTGAAGCTTTCTTT. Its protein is CASSARTGGAEAFF.